These 24 T cell receptor beta chains were all obtained from the same sample, sequenced in a study of cytomegalovirus exposure and HLA in healthy donors. The PCR contained 60 Vbeta and 13 Jbeta primers. Sequencing used immunoSEQ multiplex PCR; TCRdb keeps in-frame clones, though not all of them. This sample has approximately 120,000 clones; about three quarters occur once, and the top ten carry less than 15%. The sample was PBMCs. These receptors came from a woman aged 60-70 years in good health and CMV-seropositive.

The chain combines TRBV2 with TRBJ1-4; no firm D call. Deletions cut 2 bases from V and 0 bases from J, with 10 bases between. The CDR3 sequence is 16 residues long. Germline V gene sequence: CDR1 SNHLY, CDR2 FYNNEI. The DNA for the CDR3 is TGTGCCAGCAGTGAATCCAGAACCGCAACTAATGAAAAACTGTTTTTT. Its protein product is CASSESRTATNEKLFF. Looking up the rest from reference TRBV2 and TRBJ1-4 gives the full variable domain: EPEVTQTPSHQVTQMGQEVILRCVPISNHLYFYWYRQILGQKVEFLVSFYNNEISEKSEIFDDQFSVERPDGSNFTLKIRSTKLEDSAMYFCASSESRTATNEKLFFGSGTQLSVL.

The V and J genes are TRBV4-2 and TRBJ1-2; D is unresolved. V lost 0 bases and J lost 4, with 12 bases in between. CDR3 length: 15 residues. Germline values: CDR1 LGHNA, CDR2 YNFKEQ. The CDR3 reads CASSQDSHGGYGYTF. The CDR3 nucleotides read TGTGCCAGCAGCCAAGACAGCCATGGAGGCTATGGCTACACCTTC.

V usage is TRBV18 and J usage is TRBJ2-5, with D unresolved. V lost 3 bases to trimming and J lost 4 bases, with 3 bases between them. The CDR3 length is 11 residues. Germline V lookup: CDR1 KGHSH, CDR2 LQKENI. In DNA, the CDR3 is TGTGCCAGCTCACCCTTAGAGACCCAGTACTTC. Its protein is CASSPLETQYF.

This clone has only a few counts. This rearrangement joins TRBV6-1 to TRBJ2-1, with a tentative D call TRBD2 (5 bases). Trimming took off 5 bases at V and 2 bases at J, with 10 bases between the two ends. CDR1 is MNHNS and CDR2 is SASEGT in the germline V gene. This CDR3 contains 14 residues. This CDR3 reads CASSSGTTYNEQFF. CDR3 in DNA: TGTGCCAGCAGTAGCGGAACAACCTACAATGAGCAGTTCTTC.

This clone showed up just a few times. The chain joins TRBV10-3 to TRBJ2-1; 12 bases agree with TRBD2. This CDR3 comprises 16 residues. J gave up 13 bases and V 6 bases, and 16 bases lay outside the gene matches. Looked up from germline, CDR1 is ENHRY and CDR2 is SYGVKD. The CDR3 loop reads CAISIRPGLAGHLQFF. For the CDR3, the DNA is TGTGCCATCAGCATAAGACCGGGACTAGCGGGCCACCTTCAGTTCTTC.

CDR3 sequence (DNA): TGTGCCAGCAGTCTTCATAGGACTAGCGGACAGTTCTTC. Its protein product is CASSLHRTSGQFF. The V and J genes are TRBV27 and TRBJ2-1; TRBD2 matches at 10 bases. Unmatched junction bases numbered 8, after V lost 5 bases and J lost 13 bases. Germline CDR1 MNHEY, CDR2 SMNVEV (reference sequence). The CDR3 runs to 13 residues.

About this clone itself: A junction boundary mismatches the germline segment, possibly from a read error. Other DNA variants within this sample encode the same CDR3. This sequence joins TRBV4-3 and TRBJ1-1; D is perhaps TRBD1 (5 bases). Germline V CDR1 and CDR2: LGHNA, YSLEER. The CDR3 has 14 amino acids. The CDR3 coding sequence is TGCGCCAGCAGCCAGTCAGGGATGAACACTGAAGCCTTCTTT. The encoded protein is CASSQSGMNTEAFF.

V and J are TRBV2 and TRBJ2-3; no clear D. Germline V gene data show CDR1 as SNHLY and CDR2 as FYNNEI. Trimming took 5 bases from V and 0 from J, leaving 9 bases between them. The CDR3 is 14 amino acids. The CDR3 nucleotides read TGTGCCAGCAGTTTCACAGCTAGCACAGATACGCAGTATTTT. Encoded protein: CASSFTASTDTQYF. The whole variable domain, filled in from reference TRBV2 and TRBJ2-3, reads EPEVTQTPSHQVTQMGQEVILRCVPISNHLYFYWYRQILGQKVEFLVSFYNNEISEKSEIFDDQFSVERPDGSNFTLKIRSTKLEDSAMYFCASSFTASTDTQYFGPGTRLTVL.

The gene calls are TRBV19 and TRBJ1-5, with D maybe TRBD1 (6 bases). The CDR3 length is 16 residues. From germline, CDR1 is LNHDA and CDR2 SQIVND (reference sequence). Trimming stripped 1 base from V and 7 bases from J, with 17 bases between. CDR3 in amino acids: CASSIVAGQGFQPQHF. For the CDR3, the DNA is TGTGCCAGTAGTATAGTAGCAGGGCAGGGGTTCCAGCCCCAGCATTTT.

V usage is TRBV5-5 and J usage is TRBJ2-5; a possible D gene is TRBD1 (6 bases). The V end lost 2 bases, the J end lost 2 bases, and 10 bases lay between the germline ends. The germline V gene encodes CDR1 SGHKS and CDR2 YYEKEE (reference sequence). This CDR3 comprises 14 residues. In DNA form, the CDR3 reads TGTGCCAGCAGCTTAACCGGGACACAAGAGACCCAGTACTTC. Translation gives CASSLTGTQETQYF. Combining the CDR3 with reference TRBV5-5 and TRBJ2-5 gives the whole variable domain DAGVTQSPTHLIKTRGQQVTLRCSPISGHKSVSWYQQVLGQGPQFIFQYYEKEERGRGNFPDRFSARQFPNYSSELNVNALLLGDSALYLCASSLTGTQETQYFGPGTRLLVL.

V is TRBV5-5 and J is TRBJ2-1; TRBD2 matches 11 bases. CDR1 SGHKS and CDR2 YYEKEE come from the germline V gene (reference sequence). Trimming removed 4 bases from V and 4 bases from J; junction bases left unmatched: 7. The CDR3 consists of 16 residues. CDR3 sequence: CASSRQGLAEYNEQFF. The CDR3 nucleotides read TGTGCCAGCAGCCGCCAGGGACTAGCGGAGTACAATGAGCAGTTCTTC.

The chain links TRBV30 to TRBJ1-2; possibly TRBD1 for D (6 bases). The germline gives CDR1 GTSNPN, CDR2 SVGIG (reference sequence). The CDR3 length is 16 residues. Trimming removed 3 bases at V and 8 bases at J, with 25 bases between. In DNA form, the CDR3 reads TGTGCCTGGAGGACCGGGACAACCCCCCTATTGAGCGGCTACACCTTC. Amino acid sequence: CAWRTGTTPLLSGYTF.

The chain links TRBV7-6 to TRBJ2-5; 11 nucleotides align to TRBD2. With V trimmed by 5 bases and J by 3 bases, 5 bases remained unmatched. Germline lookup yields CDR1 SGHVS and CDR2 FNYEAQ. The CDR3 has 15 amino acids. This CDR3 is CASSLTSGVEETQYF. The DNA for the CDR3 is TGTGCCAGCAGCCTGACTAGCGGGGTAGAAGAGACCCAGTACTTC.

There are a few counts of this clone. The rearrangement joins TRBV6-5 to TRBJ1-2; no reliable D call. Germline lookup yields CDR1 MNHEY and CDR2 SVGAGI. Trimming shortened V by 4 bases and J by 7 bases, and 19 bases separated the two germline ends. There are 15 residues in the CDR3. CDR3 region: CASSFRGLLEGGYTF. CDR3 coding DNA: TGTGCCAGCAGTTTCCGCGGTCTTCTTGAGGGTGGCTACACCTTC.

This sequence joins TRBV30 and TRBJ2-3, with 7 bases fitting TRBD2. The CDR3 length is 12 residues. The junction had 0 bases not matched to a gene; V was cut back by 1 base and J by 5 bases. Germline-derived CDR1 and CDR2 are GTSNPN and SVGIG (reference sequence). CDR3 DNA: TGTGCCTGGAGTGCGGGGGGAGATACGCAGTATTTT. It encodes CAWSAGGDTQYF. The whole variable domain, remainder taken from reference TRBV30 and TRBJ2-3, is SQTIHQWPATLVQPVGSPLSLECTVEGTSNPNLYWYRQAAGRGLQLLFYSVGIGQISSEVPQNLSASRPQDRQFILSSKKLLLSDSGFYLCAWSAGGDTQYFGPGTRLTVL.

CDR3 coding DNA: TGTGCCTGGAGTAGAGGATATGGCTACACCTTC. Protein sequence: CAWSRGYGYTF. V gene TRBV30 combines with J gene TRBJ1-2; D call uncertain. The V end lost 2 bases, the J end lost 5 bases, and 6 bases lay between the germline ends. The germline V gene has CDR1 GTSNPN and CDR2 SVGIG (reference sequence). The CDR3 is 11 residues long.

The rearrangement uses TRBV9 and TRBJ1-4; D not certain. Germline loops: CDR1 SGDLS, CDR2 YYNGEE. CDR3 length equals 18 residues. V lost 0 bases and J 0 bases, leaving 15 bases between the germline ends. The CDR3 bases are TGTGCCAGCAGCGTAGGGCGGGGAGATTTTGCAACTAATGAAAAACTGTTTTTT. Translating it yields CASSVGRGDFATNEKLFF.

V gene TRBV9 combines with J gene TRBJ1-3; 9 bases align to TRBD1. The germline V gene has CDR1 SGDLS and CDR2 YYNGEE. V dropped 4 bases and J dropped 3; count of bases not matched to a gene: 5. This CDR3 has 15 residues. The CDR3 DNA reads as TGTGCCAGCAGCCCCACAGGGGGCAATGGAAACACCATATATTTT. Its translation: CASSPTGGNGNTIYF.

The rearrangement joins TRBV7-9 to TRBJ2-1, with 9 nucleotides matching TRBD2. Germline lookup yields CDR1 SEHNR and CDR2 FQNEAQ (reference sequence). CDR3 length: 16 residues. J lost 3 bases, V lost 2 bases, and 5 bases had no gene match. CDR3 residues: CASSLHRSGGYNEQFF. The CDR3 coding sequence is TGTGCCAGCAGCTTACACCGTAGCGGGGGCTACAATGAGCAGTTCTTC. Variable domain in full (rest from reference TRBV7-9 and TRBJ2-1): DTGVSQNPRHKITKRGQNVTFRCDPISEHNRLYWYRQTLGQGPEFLTYFQNEAQLEKSRLLSDRFSAERPKGSFSTLEIQRTEQGDSAMYLCASSLHRSGGYNEQFFGPGTRLTVL.

The chain uses TRBV7-2 and TRBJ2-7; a weak D match, TRBD1 (7 bases). The tail of the sequence fits TRBJ2-1 better, so the J call may be wrong. In germline, CDR1 is SGHTA, CDR2 FQGNSA. This CDR3 region has 13 residues. The CDR3 protein is CASSGRGQRVQFF. The CDR3 bases are TGTGCCAGCAGCGGACGGGGACAGCGGGTCCAGTTCTTC.

This clone was observed a single time. V gene TRBV28 combines with J gene TRBJ1-1; D is perhaps TRBD1 (5 bases). The germline V gene has CDR1 MDHEN and CDR2 SYDVKM. This CDR3 is 16 amino acids long. V lost 8 bases to trimming and J lost 0 bases, with 19 bases between them. CDR3 loop: CASVGQGPYLNTEAFF. The CDR3 DNA is TGTGCCAGCGTGGGGCAGGGCCCTTATCTGAACACTGAAGCTTTCTTT.

The rearrangement uses TRBV5-4 and TRBJ2-3; TRBD1 is a possible D gene (5 bases). Between the trimmed V and J ends, which lost 2 bases and 4 bases, there was a span of 11 bases. This CDR3 comprises 14 residues. CDR1 is SGHNT and CDR2 is YYREEE in the germline V gene (reference sequence). The CDR3 loop is CASSFDRGADTQYF. CDR3 DNA: TGTGCCAGCAGCTTTGATAGGGGCGCAGATACGCAGTATTTT. Based on the CDR3 plus reference TRBV5-4 and TRBJ2-3, the full variable domain is ETGVTQSPTHLIKTRGQQVTLRCSSQSGHNTVSWYQQALGQGPQFIFQYYREEENGRGNFPPRFSGLQFPNYSSELNVNALELDDSALYLCASSFDRGADTQYFGPGTRLTVL.

This chain uses TRBV7-2 with TRBJ1-1; no firm D call. V was clipped by 5 bases and J by 5 bases, with 12 bases between them. The germline CDR1 and CDR2 sequences are SGHTA and FQGNSA. The CDR3 length is 13 residues. The CDR3 loop is CASSDRGETEAFF. CDR3 in DNA: TGTGCCAGCAGCGACCGGGGAGAGACTGAAGCTTTCTTT.

V and J are TRBV28 and TRBJ2-3, with 11 bases matching TRBD2. V was pared by 5 bases and J by 4 bases, with 5 bases of the junction left unmatched. From germline, CDR1 is MDHEN and CDR2 SYDVKM. The CDR3 is 15 residues long. CDR3 in DNA: TGTGCCAGCAGTCCCGGGACTAGCGGATCAGATACGCAGTATTTT. The encoded protein is CASSPGTSGSDTQYF.